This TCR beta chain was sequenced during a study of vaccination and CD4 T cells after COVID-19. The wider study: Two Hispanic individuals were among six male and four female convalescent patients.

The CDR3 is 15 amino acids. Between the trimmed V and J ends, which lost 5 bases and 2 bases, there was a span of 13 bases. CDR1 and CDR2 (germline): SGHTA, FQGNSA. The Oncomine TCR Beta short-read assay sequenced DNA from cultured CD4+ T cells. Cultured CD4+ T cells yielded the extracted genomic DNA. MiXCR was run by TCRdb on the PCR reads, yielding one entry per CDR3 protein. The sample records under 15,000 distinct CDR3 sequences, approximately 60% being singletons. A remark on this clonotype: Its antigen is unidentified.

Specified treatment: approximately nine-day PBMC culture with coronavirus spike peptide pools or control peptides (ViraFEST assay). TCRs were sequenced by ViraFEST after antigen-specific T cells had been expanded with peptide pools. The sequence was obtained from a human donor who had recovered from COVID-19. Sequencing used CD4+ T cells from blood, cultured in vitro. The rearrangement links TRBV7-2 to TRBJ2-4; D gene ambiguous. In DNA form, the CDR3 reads TGTGCCAGCAGCCGCGATTTGGGGACCAAAAACATTCAGTACTTC. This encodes CASSRDLGTKNIQYF.